This T cell receptor (beta chain) originates from a study of blood T cell repertoires in COVID-19. The wider study: Samples taken during acute and convalescent COVID-19 were collected in the United States, Italy and Spain. In each case, the material was cDNA or gDNA derived from T cells, B-cell-depleted T cells, or PBMCs.

The authors' processing: Amplifying reference gene primers gave estimates of nucleated cell counts. Measured with immunoSEQ multiplex PCR; TCRdb has only the in-frame clones, and not every one. The DNA gave D and trimming, while V, J and clone size come from that table. The sample has hundreds of thousands of clones, 80% to 90% seen once. Sequencing was carried out using peripheral blood. The receptor comes from a woman older than 75 with active or convalescent COVID-19.

Written as DNA, the CDR3 is TGTGCCAGCAGCGCTAATCTACCCAGGGGCCTGGAAAATCAGCCCCAGCATTTT. Translated: CASSANLPRGLENQPQHF. V gene TRBV5-4 combines with J gene TRBJ1-5; perhaps TRBD1 as D (6 bases). V lost 4 bases and J 4 bases, leaving 24 bases between the germline ends. The CDR3 runs to 18 residues. Germline V gene sequence: CDR1 SGHNT, CDR2 YYREEE (reference sequence).